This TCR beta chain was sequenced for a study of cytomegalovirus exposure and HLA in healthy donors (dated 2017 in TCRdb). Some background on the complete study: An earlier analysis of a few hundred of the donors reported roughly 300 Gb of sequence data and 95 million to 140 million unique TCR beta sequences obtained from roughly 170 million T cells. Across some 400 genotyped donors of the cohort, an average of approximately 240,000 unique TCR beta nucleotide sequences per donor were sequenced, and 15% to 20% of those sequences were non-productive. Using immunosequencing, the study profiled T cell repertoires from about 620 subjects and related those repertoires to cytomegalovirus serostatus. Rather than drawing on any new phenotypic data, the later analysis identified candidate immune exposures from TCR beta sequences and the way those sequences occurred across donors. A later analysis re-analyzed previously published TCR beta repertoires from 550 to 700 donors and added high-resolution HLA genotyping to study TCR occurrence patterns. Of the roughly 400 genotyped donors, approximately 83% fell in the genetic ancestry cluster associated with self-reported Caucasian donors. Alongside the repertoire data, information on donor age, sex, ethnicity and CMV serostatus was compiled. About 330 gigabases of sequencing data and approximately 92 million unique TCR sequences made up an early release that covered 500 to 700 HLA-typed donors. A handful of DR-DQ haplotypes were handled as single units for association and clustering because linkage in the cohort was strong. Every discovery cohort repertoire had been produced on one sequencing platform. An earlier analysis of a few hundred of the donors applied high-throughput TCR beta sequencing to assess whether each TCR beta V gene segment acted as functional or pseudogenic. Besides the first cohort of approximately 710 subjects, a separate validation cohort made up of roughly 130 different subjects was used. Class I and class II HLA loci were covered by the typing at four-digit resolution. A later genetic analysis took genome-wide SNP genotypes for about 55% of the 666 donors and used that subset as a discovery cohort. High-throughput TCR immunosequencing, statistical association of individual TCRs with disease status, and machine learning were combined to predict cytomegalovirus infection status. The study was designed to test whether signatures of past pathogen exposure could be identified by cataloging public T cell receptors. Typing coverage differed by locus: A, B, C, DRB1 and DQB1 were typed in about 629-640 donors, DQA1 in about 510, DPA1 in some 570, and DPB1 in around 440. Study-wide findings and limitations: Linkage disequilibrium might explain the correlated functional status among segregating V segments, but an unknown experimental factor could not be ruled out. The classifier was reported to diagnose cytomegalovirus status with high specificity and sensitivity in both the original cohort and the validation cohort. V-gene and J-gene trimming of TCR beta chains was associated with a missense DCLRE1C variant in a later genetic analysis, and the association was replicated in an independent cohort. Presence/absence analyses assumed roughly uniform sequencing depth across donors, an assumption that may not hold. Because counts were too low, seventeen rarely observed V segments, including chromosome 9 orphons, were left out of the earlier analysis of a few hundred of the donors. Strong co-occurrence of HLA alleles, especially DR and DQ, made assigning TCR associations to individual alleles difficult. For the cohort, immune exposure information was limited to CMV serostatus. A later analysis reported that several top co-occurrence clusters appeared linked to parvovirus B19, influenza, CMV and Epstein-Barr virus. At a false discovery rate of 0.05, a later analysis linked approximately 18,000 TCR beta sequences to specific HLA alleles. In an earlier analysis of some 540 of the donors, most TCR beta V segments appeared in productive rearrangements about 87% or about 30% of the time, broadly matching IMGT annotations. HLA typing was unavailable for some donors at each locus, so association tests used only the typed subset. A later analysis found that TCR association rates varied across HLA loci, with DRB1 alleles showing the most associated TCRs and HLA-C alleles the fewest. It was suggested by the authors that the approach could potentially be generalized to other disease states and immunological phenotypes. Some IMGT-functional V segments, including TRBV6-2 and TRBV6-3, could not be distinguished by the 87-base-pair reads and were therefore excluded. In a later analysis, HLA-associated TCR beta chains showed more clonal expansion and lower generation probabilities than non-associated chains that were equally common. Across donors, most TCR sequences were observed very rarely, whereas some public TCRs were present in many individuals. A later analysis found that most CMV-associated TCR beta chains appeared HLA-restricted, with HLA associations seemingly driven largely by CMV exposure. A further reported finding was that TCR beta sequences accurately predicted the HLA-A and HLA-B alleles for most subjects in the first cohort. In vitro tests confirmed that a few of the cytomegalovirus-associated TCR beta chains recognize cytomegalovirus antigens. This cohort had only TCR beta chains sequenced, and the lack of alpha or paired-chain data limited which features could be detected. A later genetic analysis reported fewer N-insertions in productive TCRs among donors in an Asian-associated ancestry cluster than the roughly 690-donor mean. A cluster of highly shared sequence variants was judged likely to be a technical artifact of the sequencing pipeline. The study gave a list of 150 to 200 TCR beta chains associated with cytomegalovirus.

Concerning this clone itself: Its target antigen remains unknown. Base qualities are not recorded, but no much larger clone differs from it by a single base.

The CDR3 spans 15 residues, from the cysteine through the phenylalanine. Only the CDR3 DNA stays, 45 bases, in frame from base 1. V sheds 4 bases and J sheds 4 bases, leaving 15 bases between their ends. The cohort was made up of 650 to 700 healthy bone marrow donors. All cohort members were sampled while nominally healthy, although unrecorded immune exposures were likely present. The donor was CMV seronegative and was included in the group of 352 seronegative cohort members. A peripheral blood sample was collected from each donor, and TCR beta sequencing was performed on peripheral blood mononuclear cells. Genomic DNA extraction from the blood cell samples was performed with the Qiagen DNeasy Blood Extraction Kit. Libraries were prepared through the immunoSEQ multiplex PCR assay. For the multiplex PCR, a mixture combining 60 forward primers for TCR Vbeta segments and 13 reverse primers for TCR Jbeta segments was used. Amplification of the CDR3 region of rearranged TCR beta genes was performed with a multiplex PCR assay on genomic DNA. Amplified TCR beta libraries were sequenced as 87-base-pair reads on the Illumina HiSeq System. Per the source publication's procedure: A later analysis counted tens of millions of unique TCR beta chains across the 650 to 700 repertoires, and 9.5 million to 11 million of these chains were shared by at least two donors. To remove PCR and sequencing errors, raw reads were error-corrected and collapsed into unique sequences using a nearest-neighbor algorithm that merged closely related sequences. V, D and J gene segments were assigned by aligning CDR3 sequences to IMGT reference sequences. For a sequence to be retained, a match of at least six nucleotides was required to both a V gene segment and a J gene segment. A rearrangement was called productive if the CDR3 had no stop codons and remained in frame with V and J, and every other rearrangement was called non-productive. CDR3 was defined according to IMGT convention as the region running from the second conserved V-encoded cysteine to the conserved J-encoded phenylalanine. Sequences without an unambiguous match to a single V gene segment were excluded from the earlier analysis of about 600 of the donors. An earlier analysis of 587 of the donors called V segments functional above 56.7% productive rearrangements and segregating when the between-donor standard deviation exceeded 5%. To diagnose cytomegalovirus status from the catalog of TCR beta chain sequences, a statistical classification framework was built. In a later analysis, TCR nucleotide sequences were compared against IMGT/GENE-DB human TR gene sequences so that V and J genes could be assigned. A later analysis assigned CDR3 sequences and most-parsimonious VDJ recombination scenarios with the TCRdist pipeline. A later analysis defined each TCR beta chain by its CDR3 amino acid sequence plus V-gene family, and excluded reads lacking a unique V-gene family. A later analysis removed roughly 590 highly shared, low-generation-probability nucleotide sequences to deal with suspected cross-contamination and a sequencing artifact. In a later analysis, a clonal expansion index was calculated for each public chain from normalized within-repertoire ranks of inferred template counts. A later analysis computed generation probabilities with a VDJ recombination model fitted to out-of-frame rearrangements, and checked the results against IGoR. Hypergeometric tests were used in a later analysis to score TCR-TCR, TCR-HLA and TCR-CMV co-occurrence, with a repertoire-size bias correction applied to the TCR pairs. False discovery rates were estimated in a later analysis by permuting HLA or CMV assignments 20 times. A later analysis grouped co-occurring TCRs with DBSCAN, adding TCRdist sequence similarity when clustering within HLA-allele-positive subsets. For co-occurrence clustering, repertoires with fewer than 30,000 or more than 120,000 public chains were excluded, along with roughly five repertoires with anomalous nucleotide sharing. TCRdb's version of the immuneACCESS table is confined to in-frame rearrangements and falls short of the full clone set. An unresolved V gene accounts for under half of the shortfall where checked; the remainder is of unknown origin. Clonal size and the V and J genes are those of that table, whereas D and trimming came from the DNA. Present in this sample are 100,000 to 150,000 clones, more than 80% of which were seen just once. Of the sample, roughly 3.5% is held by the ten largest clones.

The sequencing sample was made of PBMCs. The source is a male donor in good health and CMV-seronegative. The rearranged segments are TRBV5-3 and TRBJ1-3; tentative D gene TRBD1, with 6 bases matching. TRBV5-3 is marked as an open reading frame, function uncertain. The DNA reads TGTGCCAGAAGCAAGCGGGGGGCAAGAGGAAACACCATATATTTT. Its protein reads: CARSKRGARGNTIYF.